This TCR beta chain stems from a study of Graves' ophthalmopathy and Graves' hyperthyroidism. The overall study: Peripheral blood samples were taken at initial diagnosis, before any treatment. Study conclusions and caveats: Discrimination between ophthalmopathy and stable hyperthyroidism by a 13-signature model showed 87.88% sensitivity and less than 84% specificity.

This clonotype was counted many times. The antigen remains undetermined. The CDR3 has 12 amino acids. The ends were cut back, 8 bases at V and 5 bases at J, with 12 bases in the middle. Researchers took RNA transcripts and amplified TCR beta CDR3 regions from them. HTBI primers were employed in first-round RT-PCR, then a second-round multiplex PCR followed. One entry per CDR3 protein, called by TCRdb with MiXCR from the multiplex PCR reads. The sample has about 380,000 distinct CDR3 sequences; 15% to 17% are singletons. A follow-up of 18 months without ophthalmopathy meant that hyperthyroidism was stable. Other autoimmune disease, uncontrolled infection, pregnancy and lactation led to exclusion.

The origin of this receptor is a woman aged 18-29 years with stable Graves' hyperthyroidism. This chain links TRBV12-3 or TRBV12-4 with TRBJ2-5; possible D gene TRBD2, 6 bases. Sample: peripheral blood. CDR3 in DNA: TGTGCCAGCGCGGGGTCGGTGGAGACCCAGTACTTC. It yields the protein CASAGSVETQYF.